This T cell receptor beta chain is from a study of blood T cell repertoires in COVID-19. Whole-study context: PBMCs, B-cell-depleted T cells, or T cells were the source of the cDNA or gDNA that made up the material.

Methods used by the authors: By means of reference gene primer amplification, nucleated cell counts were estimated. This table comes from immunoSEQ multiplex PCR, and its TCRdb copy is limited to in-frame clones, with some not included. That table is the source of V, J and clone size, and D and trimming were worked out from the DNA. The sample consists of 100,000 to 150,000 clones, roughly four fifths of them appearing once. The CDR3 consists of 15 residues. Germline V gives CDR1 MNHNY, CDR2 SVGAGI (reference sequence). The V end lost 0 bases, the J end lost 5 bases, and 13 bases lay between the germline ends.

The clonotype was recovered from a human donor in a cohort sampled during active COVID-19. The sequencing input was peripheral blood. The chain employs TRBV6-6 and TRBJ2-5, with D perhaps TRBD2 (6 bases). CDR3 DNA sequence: TGTGCCAGCAGTTACTCGGGTAGGGGAGGCGAGACCCAGTACTTC. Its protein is CASSYSGRGGETQYF.